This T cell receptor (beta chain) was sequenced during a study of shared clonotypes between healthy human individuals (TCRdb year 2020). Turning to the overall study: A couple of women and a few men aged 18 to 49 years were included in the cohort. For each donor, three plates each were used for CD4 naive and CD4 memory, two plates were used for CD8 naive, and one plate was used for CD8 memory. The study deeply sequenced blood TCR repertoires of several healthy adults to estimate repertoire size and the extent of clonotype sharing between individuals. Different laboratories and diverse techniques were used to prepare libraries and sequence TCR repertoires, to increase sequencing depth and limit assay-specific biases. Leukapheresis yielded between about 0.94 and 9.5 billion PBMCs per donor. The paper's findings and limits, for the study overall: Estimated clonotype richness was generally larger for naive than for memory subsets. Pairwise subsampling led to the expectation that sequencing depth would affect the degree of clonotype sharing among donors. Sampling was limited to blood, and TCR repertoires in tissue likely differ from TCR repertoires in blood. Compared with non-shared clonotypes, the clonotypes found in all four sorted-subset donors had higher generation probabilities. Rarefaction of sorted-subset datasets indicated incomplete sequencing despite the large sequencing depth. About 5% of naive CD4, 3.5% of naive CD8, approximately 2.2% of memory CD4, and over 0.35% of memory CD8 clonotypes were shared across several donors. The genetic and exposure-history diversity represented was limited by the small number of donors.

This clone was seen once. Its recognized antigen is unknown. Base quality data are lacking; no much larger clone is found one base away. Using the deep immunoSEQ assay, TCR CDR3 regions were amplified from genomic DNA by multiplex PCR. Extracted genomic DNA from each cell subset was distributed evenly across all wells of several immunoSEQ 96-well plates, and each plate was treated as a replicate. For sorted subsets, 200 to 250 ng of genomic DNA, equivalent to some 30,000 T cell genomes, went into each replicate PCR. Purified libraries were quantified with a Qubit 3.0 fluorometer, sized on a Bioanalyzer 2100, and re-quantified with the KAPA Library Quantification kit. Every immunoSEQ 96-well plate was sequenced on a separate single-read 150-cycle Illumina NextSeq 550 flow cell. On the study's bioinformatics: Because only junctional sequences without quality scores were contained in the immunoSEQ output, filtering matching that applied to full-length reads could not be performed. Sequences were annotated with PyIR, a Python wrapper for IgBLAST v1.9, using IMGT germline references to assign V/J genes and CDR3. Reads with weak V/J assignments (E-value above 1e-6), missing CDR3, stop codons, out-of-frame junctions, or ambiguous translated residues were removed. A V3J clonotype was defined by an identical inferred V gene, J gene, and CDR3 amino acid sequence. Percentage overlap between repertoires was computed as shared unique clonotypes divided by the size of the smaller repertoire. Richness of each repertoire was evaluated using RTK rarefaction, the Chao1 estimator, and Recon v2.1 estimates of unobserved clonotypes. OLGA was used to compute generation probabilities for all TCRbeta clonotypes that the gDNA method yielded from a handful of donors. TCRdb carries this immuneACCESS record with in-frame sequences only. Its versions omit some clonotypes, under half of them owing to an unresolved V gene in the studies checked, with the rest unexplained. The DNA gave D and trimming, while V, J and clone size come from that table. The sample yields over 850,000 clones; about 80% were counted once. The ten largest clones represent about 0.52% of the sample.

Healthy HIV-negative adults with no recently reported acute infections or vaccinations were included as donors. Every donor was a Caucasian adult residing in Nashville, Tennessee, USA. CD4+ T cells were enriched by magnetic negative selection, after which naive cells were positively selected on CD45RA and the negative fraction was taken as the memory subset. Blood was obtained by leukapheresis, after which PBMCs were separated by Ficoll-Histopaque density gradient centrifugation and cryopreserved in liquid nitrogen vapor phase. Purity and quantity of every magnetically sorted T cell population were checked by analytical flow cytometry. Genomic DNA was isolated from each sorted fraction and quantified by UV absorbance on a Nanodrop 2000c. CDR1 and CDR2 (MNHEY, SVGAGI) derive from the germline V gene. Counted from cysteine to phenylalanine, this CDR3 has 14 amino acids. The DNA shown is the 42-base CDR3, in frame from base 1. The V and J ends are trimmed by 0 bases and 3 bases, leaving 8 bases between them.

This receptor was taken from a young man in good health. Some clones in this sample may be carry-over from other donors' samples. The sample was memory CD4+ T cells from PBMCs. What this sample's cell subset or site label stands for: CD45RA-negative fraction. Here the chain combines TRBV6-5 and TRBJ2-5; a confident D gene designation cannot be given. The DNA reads TGTGCCAGCAGTTACTCAGACTTAAAAGAGACCCAGTACTTC. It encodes CASSYSDLKETQYF.